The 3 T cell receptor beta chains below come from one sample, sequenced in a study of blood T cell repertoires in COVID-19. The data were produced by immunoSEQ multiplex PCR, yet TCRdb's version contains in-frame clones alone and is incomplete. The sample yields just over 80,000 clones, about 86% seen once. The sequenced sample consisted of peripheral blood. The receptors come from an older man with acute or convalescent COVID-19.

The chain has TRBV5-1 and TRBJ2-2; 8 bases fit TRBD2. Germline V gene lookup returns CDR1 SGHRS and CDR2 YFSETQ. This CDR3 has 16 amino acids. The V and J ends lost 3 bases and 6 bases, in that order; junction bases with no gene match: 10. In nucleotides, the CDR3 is TGCGCCAGCAGCTCCTTGAGCGGGAGAAAAGCCGGGGAGCTGTTTTTT. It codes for CASSSLSGRKAGELFF. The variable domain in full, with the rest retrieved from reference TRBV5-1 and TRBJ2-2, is KAGVTQTPRYLIKTRGQQVTLSCSPISGHRSVSWYQQTPGQGLQFLFEYFSETQRNKGNFPGRFSGRQFSNSRSEMNVSTLELGDSALYLCASSSLSGRKAGELFFGEGSRLTVL.

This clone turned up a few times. The CDR3 region is CASSHNRDGYTF. In nucleotides, the CDR3 is TGTGCCAGCAGCCACAATAGAGATGGCTACACCTTC. This rearrangement joins TRBV3-1 (or the pseudogene TRBV3-2) to TRBJ1-2; D gene ambiguous. Germline CDR1 LGHDT, CDR2 YNNKEL (reference sequence). Between the trimmed V and J ends, which lost 3 bases and 6 bases, there was a span of 8 bases. This CDR3 region has 12 residues.

The CDR3 nucleotides read TGTGCCAGCAGCTTATTTAACTCTGGGGCCAACGTCCTGACTTTC. It codes for CASSLFNSGANVLTF. The chain employs TRBV11-2 and TRBJ2-6; D gene uncertain. The CDR3 is 15 amino acids. Trimming removed 2 bases at V and 0 bases at J, with 5 bases between. The germline V gene has CDR1 SGHAT and CDR2 FQNNGV.